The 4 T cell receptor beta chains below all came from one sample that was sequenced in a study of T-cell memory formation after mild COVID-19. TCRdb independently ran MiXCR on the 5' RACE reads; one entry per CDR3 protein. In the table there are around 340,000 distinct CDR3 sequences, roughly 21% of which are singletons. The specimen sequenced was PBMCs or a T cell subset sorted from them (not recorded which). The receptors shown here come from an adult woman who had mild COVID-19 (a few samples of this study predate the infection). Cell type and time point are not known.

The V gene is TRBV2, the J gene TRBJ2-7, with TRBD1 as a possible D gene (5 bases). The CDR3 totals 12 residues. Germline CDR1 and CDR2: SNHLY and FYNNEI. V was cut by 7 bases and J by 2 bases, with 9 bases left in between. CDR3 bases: TGTGCCAGCAAAGGGGAAGCCTACGAGCAGTACTTC. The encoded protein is CASKGEAYEQYF.

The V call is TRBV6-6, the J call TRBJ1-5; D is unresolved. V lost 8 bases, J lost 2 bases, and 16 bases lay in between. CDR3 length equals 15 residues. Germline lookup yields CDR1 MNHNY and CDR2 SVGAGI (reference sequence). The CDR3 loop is CASGDENLGNQPQHF. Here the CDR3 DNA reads TGTGCCAGCGGGGATGAGAATTTAGGCAATCAGCCCCAGCATTTT.

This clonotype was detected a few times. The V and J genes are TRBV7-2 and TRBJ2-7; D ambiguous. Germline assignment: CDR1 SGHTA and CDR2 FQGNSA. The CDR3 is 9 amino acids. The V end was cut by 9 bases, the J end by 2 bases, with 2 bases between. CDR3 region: CARAYEQYF. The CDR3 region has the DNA TGTGCCAGAGCCTACGAGCAGTACTTC.

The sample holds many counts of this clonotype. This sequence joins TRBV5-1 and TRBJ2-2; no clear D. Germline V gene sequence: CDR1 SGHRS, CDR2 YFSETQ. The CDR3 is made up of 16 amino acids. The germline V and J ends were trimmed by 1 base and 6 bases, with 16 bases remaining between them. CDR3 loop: CASSLNAGAVAGELFF. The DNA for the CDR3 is TGCGCCAGCAGCTTGAATGCAGGTGCCGTTGCCGGGGAGCTGTTTTTT.